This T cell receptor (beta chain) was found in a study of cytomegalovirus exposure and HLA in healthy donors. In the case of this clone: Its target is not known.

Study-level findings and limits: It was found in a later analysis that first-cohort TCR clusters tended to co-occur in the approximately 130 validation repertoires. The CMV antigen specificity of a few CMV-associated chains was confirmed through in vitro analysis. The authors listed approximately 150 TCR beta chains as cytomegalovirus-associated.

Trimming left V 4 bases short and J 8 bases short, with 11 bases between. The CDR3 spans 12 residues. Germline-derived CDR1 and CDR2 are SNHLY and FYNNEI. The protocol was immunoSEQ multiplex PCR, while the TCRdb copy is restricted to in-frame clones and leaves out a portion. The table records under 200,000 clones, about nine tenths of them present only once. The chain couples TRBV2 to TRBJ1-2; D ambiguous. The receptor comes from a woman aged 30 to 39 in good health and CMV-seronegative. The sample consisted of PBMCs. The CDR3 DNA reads TGTGCCAGCAGTGTGGGAACGGGGGGCTACACCTTC. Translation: CASSVGTGGYTF. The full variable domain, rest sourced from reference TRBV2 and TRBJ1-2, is EPEVTQTPSHQVTQMGQEVILRCVPISNHLYFYWYRQILGQKVEFLVSFYNNEISEKSEIFDDQFSVERPDGSNFTLKIRSTKLEDSAMYFCASSVGTGGYTFGSGTRLTVV.